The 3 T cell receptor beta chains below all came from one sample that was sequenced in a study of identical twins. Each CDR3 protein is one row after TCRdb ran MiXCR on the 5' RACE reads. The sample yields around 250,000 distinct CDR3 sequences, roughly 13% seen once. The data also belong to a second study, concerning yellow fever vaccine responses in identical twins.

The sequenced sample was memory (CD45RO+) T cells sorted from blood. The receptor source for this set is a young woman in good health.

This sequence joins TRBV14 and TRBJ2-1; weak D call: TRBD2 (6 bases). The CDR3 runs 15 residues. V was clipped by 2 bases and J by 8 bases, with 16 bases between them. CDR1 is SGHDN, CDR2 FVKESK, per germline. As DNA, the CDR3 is TGTGCCAGCAGCCAATTATGGTCTAGCGCCCATGAGCAGTTCTTC. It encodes CASSQLWSSAHEQFF.

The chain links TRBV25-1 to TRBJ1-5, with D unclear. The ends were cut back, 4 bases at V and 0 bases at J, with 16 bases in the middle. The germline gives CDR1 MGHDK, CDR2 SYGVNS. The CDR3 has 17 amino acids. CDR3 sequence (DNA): TGTGCCAGCAGTGGACCCGGCGGACCCTTTAGCAATCAGCCCCAGCATTTT. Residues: CASSGPGGPFSNQPQHF. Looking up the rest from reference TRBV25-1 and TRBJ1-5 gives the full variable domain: EADIYQTPRYLVIGTGKKITLECSQTMGHDKMYWYQQDPGMELHLIHYSYGVNSTEKGDLSSESTVSRIRTEHFPLTLESARPSHTSQYLCASSGPGGPFSNQPQHFGDGTRLSIL.

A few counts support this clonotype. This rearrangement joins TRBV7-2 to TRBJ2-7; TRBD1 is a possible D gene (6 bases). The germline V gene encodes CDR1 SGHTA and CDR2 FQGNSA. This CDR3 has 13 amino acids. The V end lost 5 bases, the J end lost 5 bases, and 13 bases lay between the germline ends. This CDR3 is CASSPAGVDEQYF. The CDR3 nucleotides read TGTGCCAGCAGCCCTGCAGGGGTGGACGAGCAGTACTTC.